These T cell receptor beta chains were read from a single sample in a study of response to subunit inactivated influenza vaccine. TCRdb re-derived calls from the RT-PCR reads in MiXCR, one entry per CDR3 protein. The data hold roughly 760,000 distinct CDR3 sequences, with about 20% observed a single time. The material was PBMCs from blood, obtained around 5 days after vaccination. Receptors were obtained from a man aged 50 to 60 who received an inactivated influenza vaccine. CDR3s include the opening cysteine and the closing phenylalanine or tryptophan. The D gene is left open where the match is weak. Where a row states a size, it is once, few, many or the class of an expanded clone; other rows omit it.

- - 15 TRBJ1-6 TRBV11-2 CASSLGVRENSPLHF TGTGCCAGCAGCTTAGGAGTCAGGGAAAATTCACCCCTCCACTTT
- few 13 TRBJ2-2 TRBV5-1 CASSLDHTGELFF TGCGCCAGCAGCTTGGACCACACCGGGGAGCTGTTTTTT
- - 15 TRBJ2-7 TRBV5-5 CASSLGGYRSYEQYF TGTGCCAGCAGCTTGGGGGGGTACAGGTCCTACGAGCAGTACTTC
TRBD1 few 17 TRBJ2-2 TRBV12-3/TRBV12-4 CASSFLSGTGNTGELFF TGTGCCAGCAGTTTTTTGTCCGGGACAGGGAACACCGGGGAGCTGTTTTTT
TRBD2 once 16 TRBJ2-3 TRBV15 CATSLRTSGSGDTQYF TGTGCCACCAGCCTACGGACTAGCGGGAGTGGAGATACGCAGTATTTT
- few 13 TRBJ2-7 TRBV12-3/TRBV12-4 CASSNTGGDEQYF TGTGCCAGCAGTAACACGGGCGGGGACGAGCAGTACTTC
TRBD2 - 14 TRBJ2-1 TRBV20-1 CSARWASGRNEQFF TGCAGTGCTAGATGGGCTAGCGGGAGGAATGAGCAGTTCTTC
TRBD1 few 16 TRBJ1-6 TRBV20-1 CSARVPWTGNNSPLHF TGCAGTGCTAGAGTCCCCTGGACAGGGAATAATTCACCCCTCCACTTT
TRBD2 few 17 TRBJ2-3 TRBV7-8 CASSLWGGGRSTDTQYF TGTGCCAGCAGCTTGTGGGGTGGCGGGAGAAGCACAGATACGCAGTATTTT
- few 14 TRBJ2-7 TRBV20-1 CSAPTPGQNYEQYF TGCAGTGCTCCCACCCCGGGACAAAACTACGAGCAGTACTTC
- few 11 TRBJ2-7 TRBV21-1 CASSKCSEQYF TGTGCCAGCAGCAAATGTAGCGAGCAGTACTTC
- - 13 TRBJ1-4 TRBV29-1 CSVGEGANEKLFF TGCAGCGTTGGGGAAGGCGCTAATGAAAAACTGTTTTTT
- - 13 TRBJ2-7 TRBV6-6 CASSYGGYYEQYF TGTGCCAGCAGTTACGGAGGTTATTACGAGCAGTACTTC
- - 14 TRBJ2-7 TRBV5-4 CASSSGLDGVEQYF TGTGCCAGCAGCTCGGGACTGGACGGGGTCGAGCAGTACTTC
TRBD1 few 15 TRBJ1-2 TRBV7-2 CASSQRQGADYGYTF TGTGCCAGCAGCCAACGACAGGGGGCCGACTATGGCTACACCTTC
- - 13 TRBJ2-3 TRBV20-1 CSAPPAGADTQYF TGCAGTGCCCCCCCCGCAGGGGCAGATACGCAGTATTTT